This T cell receptor beta chain was captured in a study of T cell repertoires in cytomegalovirus infection. Background on the study: Indicated by public TCR beta signatures were CMV infection and matching HLA type.

Study-wide findings and caveats: In two of eight donors, the top clonotype was HLA-C-restricted CMV-specific. Identification of carriers of CMV plus the relevant HLA was performed using cumulative public TCR beta family frequency.

Via MiXCR, TCRdb re-called the reads, giving one row per CDR3 protein. The table has 300,000 to 400,000 distinct CDR3 sequences, over 7.5% seen once. This clonotype has at least ten counts. Its matching antigen is unknown. This receptor was taken from a human donor in good health (CMV status not recorded). Some clones in this sample may be carry-over from other donors' samples. Specimen: PBMCs.

The CDR3 sequence is CSASDQGQSLNIQYF. As DNA, the CDR3 is TGCAGTGCCTCTGACCAGGGACAGAGTCTAAACATTCAGTACTTC. The gene calls are TRBV20-1 and TRBJ2-4; 7 nucleotides align to TRBD1. The CDR3 has 15 residues. V trimming: 6 bases; J trimming: 6 bases; junction bases outside the gene matches: 14. Germline lookup yields CDR1 DFQATT and CDR2 SNEGSKA (reference sequence).